This T cell receptor (beta chain) was obtained from a study of cytomegalovirus exposure and HLA in healthy donors. Germline CDR1 reads SGHRS; CDR2 reads YFSETQ. The CDR3 consists of 16 residues. Trimming pared 0 bases from V and 9 bases from J, leaving 19 bases between. PCR employed 60 Vbeta and 13 Jbeta primers. Here immunoSEQ multiplex PCR was the method, and the copy in TCRdb shows in-frame clones only, minus some. The sample contains roughly 130,000 clones, 80% of which appear only once. There were likely unrecorded immune exposures, though donors were nominally healthy when sampled. The rearrangement joins TRBV5-1 to TRBJ2-1; possible D gene TRBD1, 6 bases. This TCR was recovered from a man younger than 45 in good health and CMV-seronegative. Sequencing was carried out using PBMCs. CDR3 nucleotide sequence: TGCGCCAGCAGCTTGGGAGACAGGCTAATCTCCGCTGAGCAGTTCTTC. Translating it yields CASSLGDRLISAEQFF.